What follows are 15 T cell receptor beta chains derived from one specimen sequenced in a study of T cells after yellow fever vaccination. One entry per CDR3 protein results from TCRdb running MiXCR on the 5' RACE reads. The sample records approximately 300,000 distinct CDR3 sequences, around 10% being singletons. Sequencing was performed on CD4+ T cells sorted from PBMCs, taken 45 days after the yellow fever booster vaccination. Every receptor here comes from a man younger than 30 who received the YFV17D yellow fever vaccine.

This clonotype was counted between two and nine times. V is TRBV9 and J is TRBJ2-3, with 9 bases aligning to TRBD2. Trimming cost V 3 bases and J 3 bases; bases outside gene matches: 8. CDR1 is SGDLS and CDR2 is YYNGEE in the germline V gene. The CDR3 has 16 amino acids. The CDR3 DNA is TGTGCCAGCAGCGAGGGACAAGCGGGGGGAACAGATACGCAGTATTTT. Amino acids: CASSEGQAGGTDTQYF.

The genes are TRBV12-3 or TRBV12-4 and TRBJ2-1, with D hard to call. V was trimmed by 3 bases and J by 5 bases, leaving 11 bases between them. This CDR3 comprises 14 residues. CDR3 bases: TGTGCCAGCAGTTTTCCGGCAGGCCACAATGAGCAGTTCTTC. Protein sequence: CASSFPAGHNEQFF.

This clonotype showed up just a few times. V is TRBV7-3 and J is TRBJ2-2; 7 nucleotides match TRBD2. The CDR3 covers 16 residues. V was pared by 7 bases and J by 3 bases, with 11 bases of the junction left unmatched. CDR1 SGHTA and CDR2 FQGTGA come from the germline V gene. The CDR3 is CASTGLGGIDTGELFF. The CDR3 DNA reads as TGTGCCAGCACCGGACTGGGGGGGATAGACACCGGGGAGCTGTTTTTT. Variable domain in full (rest from reference TRBV7-3 and TRBJ2-2): GAGVSQTPSNKVTEKGKYVELRCDPISGHTALYWYRQSLGQGPEFLIYFQGTGAADDSGLPNDRFFAVRPEGSVSTLKIQRTERGDSAVYLCASTGLGGIDTGELFFGEGSRLTVL.

This clonotype was detected many times. The chain is built from TRBV7-2 and TRBJ2-5; weak D call: TRBD2 (5 bases). In germline, CDR1 is SGHTA, CDR2 FQGNSA. The CDR3 is 11 residues long. Between the trimmed V and J ends, which lost 5 bases and 6 bases, there was a span of 7 bases. The CDR3 spells CASSQRQTQYF. In nucleotides, the CDR3 is TGTGCCAGCAGCCAGCGGCAGACCCAGTACTTC.

The rearrangement links TRBV5-4 to TRBJ2-2, with a possible D match to TRBD2 (6 bases). The V gene lost 4 bases and the J gene lost 0 bases, with 13 bases spanning the gap. The germline CDR1 and CDR2 sequences are SGHNT and YYREEE (reference sequence). The CDR3 totals 16 residues. The CDR3 spells CASSPAGRTNTGELFF. The CDR3 DNA reads TGTGCCAGCAGCCCCGCGGGACGAACGAACACCGGGGAGCTGTTTTTT.

This clonotype has ten or more counts. The chain employs TRBV20-1 and TRBJ1-5; D is unclear. Trimming left V 1 base short and J 2 bases short, with 9 bases between. Germline lookup yields CDR1 DFQATT and CDR2 SNEGSKA (reference sequence). This CDR3 contains 14 residues. The CDR3: CSARAGAGNQPQHF. CDR3 in DNA: TGCAGTGCTAGAGCCGGAGCGGGCAATCAGCCCCAGCATTTT.

This clonotype has a handful of counts. The chain carries TRBV9 and TRBJ1-5; D remains ambiguous. Germline V gene lookup returns CDR1 SGDLS and CDR2 YYNGEE. V gave up 0 bases and J gave up 6 bases, with 13 bases separating them. This CDR3 is built from 15 residues. The CDR3 DNA follows: TGTGCCAGCAGCGTAGACGGGCAGGCTGTTCAGCCCCAGCATTTT. Its translation: CASSVDGQAVQPQHF.

This clonotype was seen a handful of times. V and J are TRBV25-1 and TRBJ1-5, with D possibly TRBD1 on 6 matching bases. The CDR3 covers 16 residues. In germline, CDR1 is MGHDK, CDR2 SYGVNS. Between the trimmed V and J ends, which lost 2 bases and 7 bases, there was a span of 18 bases. CDR3: CASSEHGWGGDQPQHF. As DNA, the CDR3 is TGTGCCAGCAGTGAACATGGATGGGGGGGCGACCAGCCCCAGCATTTT. The variable domain in full, with the rest retrieved from reference TRBV25-1 and TRBJ1-5, is EADIYQTPRYLVIGTGKKITLECSQTMGHDKMYWYQQDPGMELHLIHYSYGVNSTEKGDLSSESTVSRIRTEHFPLTLESARPSHTSQYLCASSEHGWGGDQPQHFGDGTRLSIL.

This clonotype was recorded many times. This chain links TRBV6-2 or TRBV6-3 with TRBJ2-2; tentatively, D is TRBD2 (6 bases). CDR1 is MNHEY and CDR2 is SVGEGT in the germline V gene. This CDR3 contains 15 residues. Trimming stripped 5 bases from V and 4 bases from J, with 14 bases between. CDR3 DNA sequence: TGTGCCAGCAGTCGCGGGGCGCGAGGCACCGGGGAGCTGTTTTTT. Its protein product is CASSRGARGTGELFF.

The sample holds many counts of this clonotype. The chain joins TRBV25-1 to TRBJ2-3; the D gene is possibly TRBD2 (6 bases). Germline loops: CDR1 MGHDK, CDR2 SYGVNS. This CDR3 spans 15 amino acids. Trimming took off 3 bases at V and 1 base at J, with 11 bases between the two ends. CDR3 coding DNA: TGTGCCAGCAGTGACGGGGGTATAGGCACAGATACGCAGTATTTT. Its protein product is CASSDGGIGTDTQYF.

This clonotype was picked up many times. The chain links TRBV20-1 to TRBJ2-7; D remains ambiguous. V was cut by 5 bases and J by 2 bases, with 10 bases left in between. This CDR3 contains 12 residues. The germline CDR1 and CDR2 sequences are DFQATT and SNEGSKA (reference sequence). CDR3 sequence: CSARQGPYEQYF. In DNA, the CDR3 is TGCAGTGCTCGGCAAGGGCCCTACGAGCAGTACTTC.

This rearrangement joins TRBV9 to TRBJ2-7; D is tentatively TRBD1 or TRBD2 (6 bases each). Per the germline V gene, CDR1 is SGDLS and CDR2 is YYNGEE. The CDR3 is 16 residues long. V was shortened by 3 bases and J by 1 base, with 17 bases between the two germline ends. CDR3 sequence: CASSATGGPNSYEQYF. The DNA of the CDR3 is TGTGCCAGCAGCGCCACCGGGGGCCCAAATTCCTACGAGCAGTACTTC.

This clonotype has only a few counts. The chain recombines TRBV5-5 with TRBJ1-2; no clear D gene. This CDR3 is built from 15 residues. Germline assignment: CDR1 SGHKS and CDR2 YYEKEE (reference sequence). Trimming pared 0 bases from V and 6 bases from J, leaving 15 bases between. The CDR3 reads CASSLGLVLHNGYTF. The CDR3 coding sequence is TGTGCCAGCAGCTTGGGGTTGGTCCTCCATAATGGCTACACCTTC.

The chain employs TRBV7-2 and TRBJ2-3; unclear D gene. CDR1 and CDR2 (germline): SGHTA, FQGNSA. Trimming stripped 1 base from V and 6 bases from J, with 8 bases between. The CDR3 runs 13 residues. The DNA for the CDR3 is TGTGCCAGCAGCTTAGAGACCAGGGATACGCAGTATTTT. This sequence encodes CASSLETRDTQYF. The full variable domain, rest sourced from reference TRBV7-2 and TRBJ2-3, is GAGVSQSPSNKVTEKGKDVELRCDPISGHTALYWYRQSLGQGLEFLIYFQGNSAPDKSGLPSDRFSAERTGGSVSTLTIQRTQQEDSAVYLCASSLETRDTQYFGPGTRLTVL.

This clonotype has a handful of counts. The chain carries TRBV5-1 and TRBJ1-1; possible D gene TRBD1, 5 bases. Germline assignment: CDR1 SGHRS and CDR2 YFSETQ. The CDR3 runs to 14 residues. Deletions cut 5 bases from V and 4 bases from J, with 15 bases between. The CDR3 sequence: CASRDQGLFTEAFF. The CDR3 nucleotides are TGCGCCAGCAGGGATCAGGGCTTGTTCACTGAAGCTTTCTTT.